This TCR beta chain was found in a study of T cells in Graves' hyperthyroidism and ophthalmopathy (dated by TCRdb to 2018 to 2020). With respect to the entire study: Peripheral blood samples were taken at initial diagnosis, before any treatment was given. To identify TCR V-J signatures that set the groups apart, the researchers used a discovery cohort of about a hundred patients, made up of 40 to 45 with Graves' ophthalmopathy and 57 with stable Graves' hyperthyroidism. Prospective prediction of ophthalmopathy was tested in an independent validation cohort consisting of about 19 hyperthyroidism patients and around 16 patients who later progressed to ophthalmopathy. The approximately 100 discovery patients were divided at random into training and test sets in a 7:3 ratio. In addition, the study compared T-cell repertoires in thyroid tissue and in blood from six Graves' hyperthyroidism patients. Following sampling, methimazole starting at 30 mg daily was given to hyperthyroidism patients, and high-dose intravenous methylprednisolone was given to ophthalmopathy patients. According to the paper, TCR Vbeta CDR3 sequencing was carried out on 120 to 150 peripheral blood samples, which came from under 50 ophthalmopathy, under 85 hyperthyroidism and roughly 17 progressor patients. Here is what the overall study found, with its caveats: Sample size was not statistically predetermined, and blinding of investigators to group allocation was not performed. Most expanded thyroid clonotypes (frequency above 0.001) were also detected in blood, suggesting blood repertoires may reflect thyroid immune responses. A 13 V-J signature model separated ophthalmopathy from stable hyperthyroidism, with around 88% sensitivity and about 81% specificity in cross-validation and 80%/75% in testing. In validation, progression to ophthalmopathy was predicted by the model with nearly 71% sensitivity and approximately 78% specificity, a median of approximately 6.5 months before onset.

Amplification of TCR beta CDR3 regions was carried out from RNA transcripts. The first round of RT-PCR for the TCR CDR3 was performed with the HTBI primer set and the Qiagen OneStep RT-PCR kit. Libraries were constructed in a second round of multiplex PCR, after which size selection and purification were performed. The libraries were sequenced on an Illumina HiSeq2000 using paired-end 100 bp reads. Per the original workflow: Raw data were processed with SOAPnuke, discarding reads with adapters, uncalled bases, mean Phred below 15, or no exact constant-primer or identifier match. COPE v1.2.5 was used to merge the high-quality paired reads, and each unique nucleotide sequence was defined as a clonotype. MiTCR v1.1 was used to align the clonotypes against IMGT TRBV, TRBD and TRBJ reference segments. The analysis was restricted to V-J combinations with a frequency above 0.0001, which together covered 99% to 99.2% of the repertoires. A TCS score was defined as the ratio between F50 (clonal expansion) and ExV (chaos), using BLOSUM62-based TCRdist between CDR3 peptides within each V-J. Welch's t-statistics and random forest reduced 450 to 600 V-J features to under 15, which were used in a naive Bayes classifier (R e1071). The Morisita-Horn index was used to measure how similar the thyroid and blood repertoires were. The public reads were reanalyzed by TCRdb: fastp trimming at Q25, MiXCR alignment, in-frame beta chains only. Entries are consolidated by CDR3 protein sequence, retaining the most common genes and DNA. TCRdb assigned the V and J calls; the authors' analysis was not used. The sample table contains roughly 56,000 distinct CDR3 sequences; only one count was recorded for 49% of them. Of the sample, 12% falls within the top ten clones.

Ophthalmopathy patients had moderately to severely active disease, with a Clinical Activity Score of 3 or more, a NOSPECS grade of 4 or more, and a disease duration of less than 3 months. Patients with uncontrolled infections, other autoimmune diseases, pregnancy or lactation were excluded. Diagnoses were established on the basis of clinical symptoms, serum thyroxine and TRAb, thyroid ultrasound, and orbital computed tomography. PBMCs were separated from 7.5 to 10 ml of fresh peripheral blood using Ficoll-Paque density gradient centrifugation. Total RNA was extracted using Trizol reagent, and RNA quality was assessed on an Agilent 2100 Bioanalyzer. On this clonotype: Its cognate antigen has yet to be identified. No much larger clone is present one base from it, and per-base qualities are unavailable.

There are 16 amino acids in the CDR3, from cysteine to phenylalanine inclusive. CDR3 DNA is the only sequence kept; it has 48 bases, read in frame from the first base. Unmatched junction bases come to 4, with V trimmed by 4 bases and J by 0 bases. Sequencing was done on a sample of blood. The V and J genes are TRBV5-7 and TRBJ2-6, and 7 junctional nucleotides match TRBD1. TRBV5-7 is an ORF, with its function uncertain. This clonotype was sampled from a woman younger than 45 with Graves' ophthalmopathy. The nucleotides are TGTGCCAGCAGCCGTAGACAGGGCTCTGGGGCCAACGTCCTGACTTTC. Translated, this is CASSRRQGSGANVLTF.